The source of this TCR beta chain is a study of OX40 agonist ivuxolimab in advanced cancers. Study-level information: Patients were dosed with the agonistic anti-OX40 (CD134) antibody ivuxolimab. Among those enrolled, mean age was approximately 60 years (range 23 to 79) and 75% to 90% were male. Overall study findings and caveats: Clones of CD4+ and CD8+ blood T cells grew by week 6 at doses of 0.1 to 3.0 mg/kg.

The length of the CDR3 is 16 residues. The germline CDR1 and CDR2 sequences are SEHNR and FQNEAQ (reference sequence). The trim removed 6 bases at V and 4 bases at J, leaving 7 bases unmatched. Only in-frame clones appear in the TCRdb table, and some are missing; sequencing was by immunoSEQ multiplex PCR. The sample yields approximately 63,000 clones, approximately 90% seen once. On this clone: Its antigen is unknown.

The starting material was CD4+ or CD8+ T cells sorted from blood, obtained in a trial of the OX40 agonist ivuxolimab. This clonotype was obtained from an adult with an advanced solid tumor such as melanoma, head and neck, liver or kidney cancer. V usage is TRBV7-9 and J usage is TRBJ2-1; 12 bases align to TRBD2. The CDR3 coding sequence is TGTGCCAGCAGTTATAGGACTAGCGGGACGTACAATGAGCAGTTCTTC. This sequence encodes CASSYRTSGTYNEQFF.